Listed here are 19 T cell receptor beta chains from one sample, sequenced in a study of OX40 agonist ivuxolimab in advanced cancers. Only in-frame clones appear in the TCRdb table, and some are missing; sequencing was by immunoSEQ multiplex PCR. The data show 25,000 to 35,000 clones, 80% seen once. The source material was CD4+ or CD8+ T cells sorted from blood, sampled in a trial of the OX40 agonist ivuxolimab. The receptors derive from an adult with an advanced solid tumor such as melanoma, head and neck, liver or kidney cancer.

This clone is a singleton in its sample. The V call is TRBV6-5, the J call TRBJ2-3; TRBD2 might be the D (6 bases). V was cut by 3 bases and J by 0 bases, with 10 bases left in between. The germline V gene encodes CDR1 MNHEY and CDR2 SVGAGI. The CDR3 spans 15 residues. The CDR3 region is CASSYEGTSTDTQYF. DNA of the CDR3: TGTGCCAGCAGTTATGAAGGGACTAGCACAGATACGCAGTATTTT.

CDR3 residues: CASSQDWAGNEQFF. The CDR3 region has the DNA TGCGCCAGCAGCCAAGATTGGGCCGGCAATGAGCAGTTCTTC. The V call is TRBV4-3, the J call TRBJ2-1, with D uncertain. CDR3 length: 14 amino acids. The V end was cut by 0 bases, the J end by 6 bases, with 9 bases between. The germline V gene has CDR1 LGHNA and CDR2 YSLEER.

The chain recombines TRBV10-3 with TRBJ1-2; a weak D match, TRBD1 (5 bases). CDR1 is ENHRY, CDR2 SYGVKD, per germline. The CDR3 loop spans 14 amino acids. Trimming stripped 3 bases from V and 4 bases from J, with 12 bases between. The CDR3 nucleotides read TGTGCCATCAGTGAAGAGGGGTTAAGCTATGGCTACACCTTC. Translation gives CAISEEGLSYGYTF.

The rearrangement links TRBV9 to TRBJ1-2, with TRBD1 matching over 7 bases. CDR3 length: 14 amino acids. CDR1 and CDR2 (germline): SGDLS, YYNGEE. The V segment lost 4 bases and the J segment 4 bases; nucleotides outside the gene matches: 7. The CDR3 nucleotides are TGTGCCAGCAGCCCTTGGGGGGACAGCTATGGCTACACCTTC. It is translated as CASSPWGDSYGYTF.

The chain couples TRBV2 to TRBJ2-5; D is unclear. Germline CDR1 SNHLY, CDR2 FYNNEI. V lost 3 bases and J lost 2, with 7 bases in between. The CDR3 totals 13 residues. The CDR3 reads CASSDYRQETQYF. The CDR3 coding sequence is TGTGCCAGCAGTGATTACAGACAAGAGACCCAGTACTTC.

The chain links TRBV5-5 to TRBJ2-3; possibly TRBD1 for D (6 bases). This CDR3 spans 16 amino acids. V dropped 4 bases and J dropped 2 bases, with 17 bases sitting between them. Germline CDR1 reads SGHKS; CDR2 reads YYEKEE (reference sequence). CDR3 bases: TGTGCCAGCAGCACTCTACAAGGGGGACCCACAGATACGCAGTATTTT. It yields the protein CASSTLQGGPTDTQYF.

The chain couples TRBV5-4 to TRBJ2-7; the D gene could be TRBD1 or TRBD2 (5 bases each). The CDR3 runs 14 residues. Germline CDR1 is SGHNT and CDR2 is YYREEE (reference sequence). Trimming removed 4 bases from V and 1 base from J, with 12 bases in between. CDR3 DNA sequence: TGTGCCAGCAGCACAGGACTCAATTCCTACGAGCAGTACTTC. It is translated as CASSTGLNSYEQYF.

This chain links TRBV6-5 with TRBJ1-1, with D possibly matching TRBD1 (6 bases). In germline, CDR1 is MNHEY, CDR2 SVGAGI. The CDR3 is 11 amino acids. The V and J ends lost 8 bases and 4 bases respectively, with 8 bases between them. The CDR3 bases are TGTGCCAGCCTCAGGGGCACTGAAGCTTTCTTT. Its translation is CASLRGTEAFF.

This clone came up once. The chain carries TRBV6-5 and TRBJ2-3; tentatively, D is TRBD1 (6 bases). V gave up 8 bases and J gave up 3 bases, with 18 bases separating them. The germline V gene has CDR1 MNHEY and CDR2 SVGAGI. This CDR3 has 15 amino acids. DNA of the CDR3: TGTGCCAGCCAGGGGTCGAGGGGGTATACAGATACGCAGTATTTT. Protein: CASQGSRGYTDTQYF.

The chain combines TRBV5-5 with TRBJ2-1, with 9 bases that match TRBD1. Germline-derived CDR1 and CDR2 are SGHKS and YYEKEE (reference sequence). The CDR3 has 15 amino acids. Losses at the gene ends were 5 bases for V and 3 bases for J; bases not matched to a gene: 6. This CDR3 is CASSHWTGVYNEQFF. CDR3 in DNA: TGTGCCAGCAGTCATTGGACAGGGGTCTACAATGAGCAGTTCTTC.

The chain's CDR3 is CASSPQGGSYNEQFF. CDR3 DNA sequence: TGTGCCAGCAGTCCCCAGGGTGGCTCCTACAATGAGCAGTTCTTC. V and J are TRBV2 and TRBJ2-1, with a possible D match to TRBD1 (5 bases). The CDR3 has 15 residues. Per the germline V gene, CDR1 is SNHLY and CDR2 is FYNNEI. The V end was cut by 5 bases, the J end by 0 bases, with 11 bases between.

The chain couples TRBV5-4 to TRBJ2-7; possibly TRBD1 for D (6 bases). Trimming took 3 bases from V and 3 from J, leaving 13 bases between them. The CDR3 length is 14 residues. Germline CDR1 is SGHNT and CDR2 is YYREEE (reference sequence). In DNA, the CDR3 is TGTGCCAGCAGCTCCGGGACACTATACTACGAGCAGTACTTC. Residues: CASSSGTLYYEQYF.

CDR3 DNA: TGTGCCAGTAGTATCGCAGGGGATTTGAACACTGAAGCTTTCTTT. Its translation: CASSIAGDLNTEAFF. This chain uses TRBV19 with TRBJ1-1, with a weak D call TRBD1 (6 bases). CDR3 length: 15 amino acids. Per germline, CDR1 LNHDA and CDR2 SQIVND (reference sequence). Trimming cost V 3 bases and J 0 bases, with 11 bases left between them.

This clone was counted only a few times. The V gene is TRBV4-1, the J gene TRBJ2-1; 8 bases are a match to TRBD2. CDR1 and CDR2 (germline): MGHRA, YSYEKL. The CDR3 consists of 16 residues. Trimming removed 4 bases from V and 0 bases from J; junction bases left unmatched: 5. In DNA, the CDR3 is TGCGCCAGCAGCCTTAAGCGGGGGAACTCCTACAATGAGCAGTTCTTC. It is translated as CASSLKRGNSYNEQFF.

The chain has TRBV5-6 and TRBJ2-4; 8 nucleotides align to TRBD1. Unmatched junction bases numbered 14, after V lost 4 bases and J lost 14 bases. This CDR3 region has 14 residues. Per germline, CDR1 SGHDT and CDR2 YYEEEE. In nucleotides, the CDR3 is TGTGCCAGCAGCCCCGGGACAGGTGATTCCCAAAAGTACTTC. Translation gives CASSPGTGDSQKYF.

J is TRBJ1-2 and V is TRBV6-5; possibly TRBD1 for D (6 bases). Looked up from germline, CDR1 is MNHEY and CDR2 is SVGAGI. Between the trimmed V and J ends, which lost 8 bases and 4 bases, there was a span of 20 bases. This CDR3 is built from 15 residues. CDR3 protein: CASRLLPRGLYGYTF. CDR3 bases: TGTGCCAGCCGACTTCTTCCCAGGGGCCTCTATGGCTACACCTTC.

The V call is TRBV7-6, the J call TRBJ2-1; weak D call: TRBD2 (6 bases). Germline CDR1 SGHVS, CDR2 FNYEAQ. The CDR3 has 18 amino acids. Trimming took off 5 bases at V and 5 bases at J, with 25 bases between the two ends. CDR3 bases: TGTGCCAGCAGCCTGACCACCCTTTTGCGGGGTATACACAATGAGCAGTTCTTC. As protein: CASSLTTLLRGIHNEQFF.

The chain carries TRBV4-1 and TRBJ1-1, with 9 bases aligning to TRBD1. The CDR3 is 14 amino acids. The trim removed 4 bases at V and 1 base at J, leaving 1 base unmatched. Germline CDR1 MGHRA, CDR2 YSYEKL. This CDR3 reads CASSPGQGNTEAFF. DNA for the CDR3: TGCGCCAGCAGCCCGGGACAGGGGAACACTGAAGCTTTCTTT.

This sequence joins TRBV9 and TRBJ1-2; 7 bases align to TRBD1. The CDR3 runs to 16 residues. The germline V gene encodes CDR1 SGDLS and CDR2 YYNGEE. J gave up 2 bases and V 0 bases, and 7 bases lay outside the gene matches. The CDR3 DNA is TGTGCCAGCAGCGTAGTATCGGACAGGAACAACTATGGCTACACCTTC. Amino acids: CASSVVSDRNNYGYTF.